These 22 T cell receptor beta chains were sequenced from one sample in a study of blood T cell repertoires in COVID-19. Sequencing was performed with immunoSEQ multiplex PCR; in TCRdb, only in-frame clones are kept and a portion is missing. Of about 460,000 clones listed, roughly nine tenths are singletons. Sequencing was carried out using PBMCs or T cells enriched from blood (not recorded which). Receptor source: a woman in her sixties who had recovered from COVID-19.

This rearrangement joins TRBV2 to TRBJ1-4; weak D call: TRBD1 (5 bases). V lost 6 bases and J lost 10, with 15 bases in between. Per the germline V gene, CDR1 is SNHLY and CDR2 is FYNNEI. The CDR3 contains 13 residues. For the CDR3, the DNA is TGTGCCAGCAGCGTCGACAGTCGCACAAAACTGTTTTTT. Translation gives CASSVDSRTKLFF.

The rearrangement uses TRBV11-2 and TRBJ2-2; D is possibly TRBD1 (6 bases). The V gene lost 3 bases and the J gene lost 6 bases, with 14 bases spanning the gap. The CDR3 is made up of 15 amino acids. The germline gives CDR1 SGHAT, CDR2 FQNNGV. DNA of the CDR3: TGTGCCAGCAGCTTCGGGAACAGGGACGCCGGGGAGCTGTTTTTT. Translated: CASSFGNRDAGELFF.

This chain links TRBV6-6 with TRBJ1-1; TRBD1 might be the D (6 bases). This CDR3 is built from 15 residues. V was pared by 0 bases and J by 5 bases, with 13 bases between. CDR1 and CDR2 (germline): MNHNY, SVGAGI (reference sequence). The CDR3 coding sequence is TGTGCCAGCAGTTACTCGACTTGGGGGCAGACTGAAGCTTTCTTT. It specifies CASSYSTWGQTEAFF.

The chain joins TRBV6-1 to TRBJ1-6; 9 bases fit TRBD1. Trimming cost V 2 bases and J 4 bases; bases outside gene matches: 9. The germline V gene has CDR1 MNHNS and CDR2 SASEGT. The CDR3 is 18 residues long. This chain's CDR3 is CASSETRDRVRYNSPLHF. As DNA, the CDR3 is TGTGCCAGCAGTGAAACCCGGGACAGGGTTCGATATAATTCACCCCTCCACTTT.

This chain joins TRBV2 and TRBJ1-1; 7 bases map to TRBD1. The CDR3 extends over 13 amino acids. In germline, CDR1 is SNHLY, CDR2 FYNNEI. V trimming: 7 bases; J trimming: 5 bases; junction bases outside the gene matches: 7. The CDR3 region is CASKEGAWTEAFF. The CDR3, as DNA: TGTGCCAGCAAGGAGGGGGCTTGGACTGAAGCTTTCTTT.

The chain links TRBV28 to TRBJ2-7; the match to TRBD1 covers 10 bases. Germline-derived CDR1 and CDR2 are MDHEN and SYDVKM. This CDR3 spans 15 amino acids. J gave up 3 bases and V 6 bases, and 8 bases lay outside the gene matches. The chain's CDR3 is CASRDRDRGGYEQYV. The CDR3 DNA follows: TGTGCCAGCAGGGACCGGGACAGGGGTGGCTACGAGCAGTACGTC.

V gene TRBV4-1 combines with J gene TRBJ2-7, with D possibly TRBD2 on 6 matching bases. The germline V gene encodes CDR1 MGHRA and CDR2 YSYEKL. With 1 base removed from V and 4 bases from J, the gap between germline ends came to 14 bases. The CDR3 loop spans 15 amino acids. The CDR3 coding sequence is TGCGCCAGCAGCCAAGGCCACTCCGGGGGATACGAGCAGTACTTC. Amino acids: CASSQGHSGGYEQYF.

This rearrangement joins TRBV5-4 to TRBJ1-5; the match to TRBD1 covers 9 bases. Trimming at V came to 3 bases and at J to 3 bases, leaving 4 bases not matched to a gene. The CDR3 runs 15 residues. Germline V gene lookup returns CDR1 SGHNT and CDR2 YYREEE (reference sequence). CDR3 bases: TGTGCCAGCAGCTCAGGACAGGGGTTCAATCAGCCCCAGCATTTT. Its protein is CASSSGQGFNQPQHF.

This rearrangement joins TRBV20-1 to TRBJ2-6; 7 positions agree with TRBD2. Germline V gives CDR1 DFQATT, CDR2 SNEGSKA (reference sequence). V lost 3 bases, J lost 0 bases, and 8 bases stayed unmatched. The length of the CDR3 is 17 residues. CDR3 sequence reads: CSASGRGLPSGANVLTF. As DNA, the CDR3 is TGCAGTGCTAGTGGAAGGGGACTACCCTCTGGGGCCAACGTCCTGACTTTC.

The V gene is TRBV15, the J gene TRBJ2-3; D gene ambiguous. The ends were cut back, 0 bases at V and 6 bases at J, with 7 bases in the middle. Germline values: CDR1 LNHNV, CDR2 YYDKDF (reference sequence). CDR3 length equals 13 residues. The CDR3 spells CATSRDHADTQYF. The CDR3 DNA is TGTGCCACCAGCAGAGATCACGCGGATACGCAGTATTTT.

The count of this clone is one. The chain carries TRBV2 and TRBJ1-2; 9 nucleotides line up with TRBD1. Losses at the gene ends were 7 bases for V and 10 bases for J; bases not matched to a gene: 7. Germline V gives CDR1 SNHLY, CDR2 FYNNEI. The CDR3 consists of 12 residues. The CDR3 reads CASTGQGYDYTF. The CDR3 DNA is TGTGCCAGCACGGGACAGGGTTACGACTACACCTTC.

The V gene is TRBV7-9, the J gene TRBJ2-3, with 9 bases identical to TRBD1. CDR1 SEHNR and CDR2 FQNEAQ come from the germline V gene (reference sequence). The CDR3 is 15 residues long. V lost 4 bases and J lost 1; bases outside the gene matches: 3. CDR3 coding DNA: TGTGCCAGCAGCTCCAGGGACAGGGGCACAGATACGCAGTATTTT. This codes for CASSSRDRGTDTQYF.

In DNA, the CDR3 is TGTGCCAGCAGCTTCTCAACAGGGGGCCAGACTGAAGCTTTCTTT. Its translation is CASSFSTGGQTEAFF. J is TRBJ1-1 and V is TRBV5-5; 9 bases line up with TRBD1. Germline V gene lookup returns CDR1 SGHKS and CDR2 YYEKEE (reference sequence). V was clipped by 2 bases and J by 5 bases; unmatched bases: 7. This CDR3 has 15 residues. Complete variable domain (other parts from reference TRBV5-5 and TRBJ1-1): DAGVTQSPTHLIKTRGQQVTLRCSPISGHKSVSWYQQVLGQGPQFIFQYYEKEERGRGNFPDRFSARQFPNYSSELNVNALLLGDSALYLCASSFSTGGQTEAFFGQGTRLTVV.

CDR3: CASSVGPFSTNEKLFF. The CDR3 bases are TGTGCCAGCAGCGTAGGGCCATTTTCCACTAATGAAAAACTGTTTTTT. J is TRBJ1-4 and V is TRBV9; D is unclear. V lost 0 bases and J 2 bases, leaving 11 bases between the germline ends. Germline assignment: CDR1 SGDLS and CDR2 YYNGEE. CDR3 size: 16 residues.

The rearrangement uses TRBV7-8 and TRBJ1-5; no clear D. Germline V gene data show CDR1 as SGHVS and CDR2 as FQNEAQ. The CDR3 loop spans 14 amino acids. Trimming took off 3 bases at V and 3 bases at J, with 9 bases between the two ends. CDR3 bases: TGTGCCAGCAGCTTTGGACTGAACAATCAGCCCCAGCATTTT. Protein product: CASSFGLNNQPQHF.

The gene calls are TRBV24-1 and TRBJ2-3; D might be TRBD2 (6 bases). The length of the CDR3 is 14 residues. Looked up from germline, CDR1 is KGHDR and CDR2 is SFDVKD. Trimming took 5 bases from V and 6 from J, leaving 14 bases between them. The chain's CDR3 is CATSAGRGYDTQYF. The CDR3 bases are TGTGCCACCAGTGCGGGACGGGGGTACGATACGCAGTATTTT.

V usage is TRBV6-4 and J usage is TRBJ1-5; possibly TRBD1 for D (6 bases). From germline, CDR1 is MRHNA and CDR2 SNTAGT. The CDR3 contains 16 residues. The V and J ends lost 2 bases and 6 bases respectively, with 17 bases between them. The CDR3: CASSDPTGLAGQPQHF. In DNA form, the CDR3 reads TGTGCCAGCAGTGACCCTACAGGGCTCGCGGGTCAGCCCCAGCATTTT.

J is TRBJ1-4 and V is TRBV19; 7 bases are a match to TRBD1. Per the germline V gene, CDR1 is LNHDA and CDR2 is SQIVND (reference sequence). V lost 7 bases to trimming and J lost 8 bases; unmatched junction nucleotides: 10. The CDR3 is 14 residues long. DNA for the CDR3: TGTGCCAGTACCCTCAGGGGGGCTCAGGAAAAACTGTTTTTT. As protein: CASTLRGAQEKLFF. The full variable domain, rest sourced from reference TRBV19 and TRBJ1-4, is DGGITQSPKYLFRKEGQNVTLSCEQNLNHDAMYWYRQDPGQGLRLIYYSQIVNDFQKGDIAEGYSVSREKKESFPLTVTSAQKNPTAFYLCASTLRGAQEKLFFGSGTQLSVL.

The chain uses TRBV28 and TRBJ2-7, with D perhaps matching TRBD2 (7 bases). Germline V gene lookup returns CDR1 MDHEN and CDR2 SYDVKM. This CDR3 contains 12 residues. The V end was cut by 7 bases, the J end by 5 bases, with 12 bases between. The CDR3 sequence is CASNEGGDEQYF. Written as DNA, the CDR3 is TGTGCCAGCAACGAAGGGGGGGACGAGCAGTACTTC.

This clone was seen only a few times. V usage is TRBV15 and J usage is TRBJ1-4, with a possible D match to TRBD1 (6 bases). From germline, CDR1 is LNHNV and CDR2 YYDKDF (reference sequence). With 6 bases removed from V and 7 bases from J, the gap between germline ends came to 12 bases. The CDR3 contains 13 residues. CDR3 amino acids: CATSRGASEKLFF. The CDR3 bases are TGTGCCACCAGTCGGGGGGCCAGTGAAAAACTGTTTTTT.

This rearrangement joins TRBV19 to TRBJ2-2, with 7 bases fitting TRBD1. This CDR3 spans 15 amino acids. Germline-derived CDR1 and CDR2 are LNHDA and SQIVND (reference sequence). The V segment lost 3 bases and the J segment 2 bases; nucleotides outside the gene matches: 3. The CDR3 spells CASSIGQVNTGELFF. The CDR3 nucleotides are TGTGCCAGTAGTATCGGACAGGTCAACACCGGGGAGCTGTTTTTT.

This sequence joins TRBV3-1 (or the pseudogene TRBV3-2) and TRBJ1-2; D is unclear. V was cut by 1 base and J by 8 bases, with 26 bases left in between. The CDR3 runs 18 residues. Germline CDR1 and CDR2: LGHDT and YNNKEL (reference sequence). Written as DNA, the CDR3 is TGTGCCAGCAGCCAAGGACCGCTCAAATCATGGGCAGAACGGGGCTACACCTTC. It is translated as CASSQGPLKSWAERGYTF.